This passage covers 30 T cell receptor beta chains from one sample sequenced in a study of regulatory and conventional T cells in RAG deficiency. Assay: immunoSEQ multiplex PCR; the TCRdb copy retains only in-frame clones and omits some. The sample lists more than 35,000 clones; 70% to 90% were seen once. Genomic DNA came from blood conventional CD4+ T cells gated CD25-low CD127-high. The same data also went into a second study, on regulatory T cells. That report notes: The PCR used 52 TRBV and 13 TRBJ primers.

Sequenced input: CD4+ effector T cells sorted from blood. These TCRs come from a human donor in good health.

Remarks on this clone: A junction end diverges from the germline sequence, so it may reflect a read error. V and J are TRBV28 and TRBJ2-2, with D tentatively TRBD2 (5 bases). The CDR3 contains 12 residues. The germline V gene encodes CDR1 MDHEN and CDR2 SYDVKM. CDR3 in amino acids: CASSWNTGELLF. The CDR3 nucleotides read TGTGCCAGCAGTTGGAACACCGGGGAGCTGCTTTTT.

The V and J genes are TRBV6-1 and TRBJ1-2; D call uncertain. The germline V gene has CDR1 MNHNS and CDR2 SASEGT. Trimming took off 7 bases at V and 4 bases at J, with 4 bases between the two ends. The CDR3 is 10 residues long. DNA of the CDR3: TGTGCCAGCAAACTCTATGGCTACACCTTC. This translates into CASKLYGYTF.

The V and J genes are TRBV12-5 and TRBJ2-7, with TRBD1 as a possible D gene (6 bases). V lost 6 bases, J lost 1 base, and 16 bases lay in between. The CDR3 spans 15 residues. The germline gives CDR1 LGHNT, CDR2 FRNRAP. DNA for the CDR3: TGTGCTAGTGGCGGAAGGACAGCGAATTCCTACGAGCAGTACTTC. Translation gives CASGGRTANSYEQYF.

The chain combines TRBV6-5 with TRBJ2-1; weak D call: TRBD1 (5 bases). V shed 6 bases and J shed 8 bases, with 14 bases lying between them. This CDR3 region has 13 residues. Germline loops: CDR1 MNHEY, CDR2 SVGAGI. The CDR3 DNA reads as TGTGCCAGCAGCCCTCCCCCCAGGGATGAGCAGTTCTTC. Protein: CASSPPPRDEQFF.

The rearrangement joins TRBV7-3 to TRBJ2-1, with 13 bases lining up with TRBD2. This CDR3 is built from 19 residues. Germline CDR1 and CDR2: SGHTA and FQGTGA. J lost 1 base, V lost 5 bases, and 11 bases had no gene match. The CDR3 DNA follows: TGTGCCAGCAGCCAGACTAGCGGGAGGTCGGGATTTTCCTACAATGAGCAGTTCTTC. Protein sequence: CASSQTSGRSGFSYNEQFF.

The V call is TRBV5-6, the J call TRBJ1-2, with D perhaps matching TRBD1 (5 bases). The CDR3 is 14 residues long. The V gene lost 0 bases and the J gene lost 4 bases, with 10 bases spanning the gap. Germline V gene sequence: CDR1 SGHDT, CDR2 YYEEEE. The DNA for the CDR3 is TGTGCCAGCAGCTTGGGTCAGGGAGCCTATGGCTACACCTTC. Its protein is CASSLGQGAYGYTF.

The chain uses TRBV2 and TRBJ2-1; D is perhaps TRBD2 (6 bases). The V end was cut by 7 bases, the J end by 9 bases, with 16 bases between. The germline CDR1 and CDR2 sequences are SNHLY and FYNNEI. This CDR3 contains 13 residues. The CDR3 loop is CASIGDLGSEQFF. The CDR3 DNA follows: TGTGCCAGCATCGGGGACTTAGGATCTGAGCAGTTCTTC.

The chain joins TRBV10-1 to TRBJ2-2; TRBD2 agrees at 14 bases. There are 18 residues in the CDR3. Looked up from germline, CDR1 is WNHNN and CDR2 is SYGVQD (reference sequence). The J segment lost 4 bases and the V segment lost 6 bases, leaving 10 bases of the junction unmatched. This chain's CDR3 is CASSETSGGAGGTGELFF. The CDR3 bases are TGCGCCAGCAGCGAGACTAGCGGGGGGGCCGGCGGCACCGGGGAGCTGTTTTTT.

In its sample, this clone was seen once. The chain recombines TRBV30 with TRBJ1-5, with D tentatively TRBD1 (6 bases). CDR1 GTSNPN and CDR2 SVGIG come from the germline V gene (reference sequence). The CDR3 contains 14 residues. V was trimmed by 1 base and J by 3 bases, leaving 10 bases between them. The CDR3 nucleotides read TGTGCCTGGAGTGCCACAGGGAACAATCAGCCCCAGCATTTT. It yields the protein CAWSATGNNQPQHF.

This clone was seen once. The chain couples TRBV27 to TRBJ1-1, with 8 bases matching TRBD1. CDR1 MNHEY and CDR2 SMNVEV come from the germline V gene (reference sequence). J lost 1 base, V lost 5 bases, and 12 bases had no gene match. The CDR3 runs 17 residues. The CDR3: CASSQGVGQGSNTEAFF. CDR3 nucleotide sequence: TGTGCCAGCAGTCAAGGGGTCGGACAGGGATCGAACACTGAAGCTTTCTTT.

This clone was observed a handful of times. V usage is TRBV23-1 and J usage is TRBJ2-2; possibly TRBD1 for D (6 bases). TRBV23-1 is designated an ORF whose function remains uncertain. The length of the CDR3 is 14 residues. The V gene lost 3 bases and the J gene lost 6 bases, with 11 bases spanning the gap. CDR3 amino acids: CASSQGARAGELFF. The DNA for the CDR3 is TGCGCCAGCAGTCAGGGGGCGCGGGCCGGGGAGCTGTTTTTT.

The chain couples TRBV28 to TRBJ1-4; D remains ambiguous. The V gene lost 6 bases and the J gene lost 4 bases, with 18 bases spanning the gap. Germline-derived CDR1 and CDR2 are MDHEN and SYDVKM. The CDR3 spans 16 residues. This chain's CDR3 is CASSSPRAGHNEKLFF. CDR3 bases: TGTGCCAGCAGCTCCCCGCGAGCAGGTCATAATGAAAAACTGTTTTTT.

The chain links TRBV29-1 to TRBJ2-1, with D hard to call. This CDR3 comprises 12 residues. Germline CDR1 SQVTM, CDR2 ANQGSEA. Trimming took off 5 bases at V and 10 bases at J, with 15 bases between the two ends. The CDR3 DNA reads TGCAGCGTTCCAATAGCCCTTAGCGAGCAGTTCTTC. Translated: CSVPIALSEQFF.

The table lists this clone with a count of one. The gene calls are TRBV2 and TRBJ1-5; 8 bases are shared with TRBD1. The germline CDR1 and CDR2 sequences are SNHLY and FYNNEI. After removal of 6 bases from V and 2 bases from J, the junction contained 6 bases not matched to a gene. This CDR3 comprises 15 residues. This CDR3 is CASRQGVMGNQPQHF. DNA for the CDR3: TGTGCCAGCAGACAGGGGGTGATGGGCAATCAGCCCCAGCATTTT. Complete variable domain (other parts from reference TRBV2 and TRBJ1-5): EPEVTQTPSHQVTQMGQEVILRCVPISNHLYFYWYRQILGQKVEFLVSFYNNEISEKSEIFDDQFSVERPDGSNFTLKIRSTKLEDSAMYFCASRQGVMGNQPQHFGDGTRLSIL.

This clone was detected only once. The V and J genes are TRBV11-2 and TRBJ2-5; D not certain. The CDR3 length is 14 residues. V dropped 1 base and J dropped 1 base, with 7 bases sitting between them. Germline CDR1 reads SGHAT; CDR2 reads FQNNGV. The chain's CDR3 is CASSLVGPQETQYF. The CDR3 nucleotides are TGTGCCAGCAGCTTAGTAGGGCCCCAAGAGACCCAGTACTTC.

The chain uses TRBV7-2 and TRBJ2-4; no clear D gene. Trimming took off 4 bases at V and 9 bases at J, with 7 bases between the two ends. Germline V CDR1 and CDR2: SGHTA, FQGNSA. CDR3 length equals 11 residues. The CDR3 sequence: CASSSETIQYF. The CDR3 DNA sequence: TGTGCCAGCAGCTCAGAGACCATTCAGTACTTC.

V gene TRBV6-5 combines with J gene TRBJ2-1; 7 bases fit TRBD1. CDR1 and CDR2 (germline): MNHEY, SVGAGI. The length of the CDR3 is 16 residues. Unmatched junction bases numbered 6, after V lost 0 bases and J lost 4 bases. As DNA, the CDR3 is TGTGCCAGCAGTTACTCTACCAGGGGGAATTACAATGAGCAGTTCTTC. Its translation: CASSYSTRGNYNEQFF.

The rearrangement joins TRBV6-5 to TRBJ1-5; D is possibly TRBD1 (6 bases). The ends were cut back, 4 bases at V and 4 bases at J, with 8 bases in the middle. The CDR3 sequence is 13 residues long. CDR1 is MNHEY and CDR2 is SVGAGI in the germline V gene. In DNA form, the CDR3 reads TGTGCCAGCAGTTCAGGGGAAAATCAGCCCCAGCATTTT. It specifies CASSSGENQPQHF.

V and J are TRBV19 and TRBJ2-7, with 10 bases lining up with TRBD1. The germline V gene has CDR1 LNHDA and CDR2 SQIVND (reference sequence). The CDR3 has 15 amino acids. The J segment lost 6 bases and the V segment lost 4 bases, leaving 9 bases of the junction unmatched. For the CDR3, the DNA is TGTGCCAGTAGTACATCCGGGACAGGGGCTCTCGAGCAGTACTTC. As protein: CASSTSGTGALEQYF.

The J gene is TRBJ1-5, the V gene TRBV11-2; 10 bases agree with TRBD1. The CDR3 is 17 amino acids. The V gene end was trimmed by 1 base and the J gene end by 2 bases; junction bases not matched to a gene: 5. The germline gives CDR1 SGHAT, CDR2 FQNNGV. This CDR3 is CASSLGGQGVRNQPQHF. CDR3 DNA: TGTGCCAGCAGCTTAGGCGGACAGGGGGTTCGCAATCAGCCCCAGCATTTT.

The genes are TRBV6-1 and TRBJ2-2, with 7 bases matching TRBD1. Trimming removed 4 bases from V and 7 bases from J; junction bases left unmatched: 3. Germline CDR1 MNHNS, CDR2 SASEGT. The CDR3 contains 13 residues. CDR3 protein: CASSGQGGGELFF. The CDR3 DNA reads as TGTGCCAGCAGTGGACAGGGTGGCGGGGAGCTGTTTTTT.

V usage is TRBV18 and J usage is TRBJ1-2; 7 bases map to TRBD1. The CDR3 runs to 13 residues. Looked up from germline, CDR1 is KGHSH and CDR2 is LQKENI. The V and J ends lost 3 bases and 2 bases, in that order; junction bases with no gene match: 0. In nucleotides, the CDR3 is TGTGCCAGCTCACCGGACAGGAACTATGGCTACACCTTC. This encodes CASSPDRNYGYTF.

The CDR3 sequence: CASSGREDRPGSYGYTF. DNA for the CDR3: TGCGCCAGCAGCGGCAGGGAAGACCGCCCTGGATCCTATGGCTACACCTTC. The chain employs TRBV5-1 and TRBJ1-2; weak D call: TRBD1 (5 bases). Trimming took 4 bases from V and 4 from J, leaving 23 bases between them. The CDR3 runs to 17 residues. Per the germline V gene, CDR1 is SGHRS and CDR2 is YFSETQ. Full variable domain (remainder filled in from reference TRBV5-1 and TRBJ1-2): KAGVTQTPRYLIKTRGQQVTLSCSPISGHRSVSWYQQTPGQGLQFLFEYFSETQRNKGNFPGRFSGRQFSNSRSEMNVSTLELGDSALYLCASSGREDRPGSYGYTFGSGTRLTVV.

The chain links TRBV30 to TRBJ2-3; 8 bases line up with TRBD1. This CDR3 comprises 14 residues. V was clipped by 4 bases and J by 0 bases; unmatched bases: 3. Germline values: CDR1 GTSNPN, CDR2 SVGIG (reference sequence). The CDR3 is CAWNWDRSTDTQYF. For the CDR3, the DNA is TGTGCCTGGAATTGGGACAGGAGCACAGATACGCAGTATTTT.

This rearrangement joins TRBV11-2 to TRBJ1-1, with 8 positions matching TRBD1. There are 14 residues in the CDR3. V dropped 5 bases and J dropped 5; count of bases not matched to a gene: 7. From germline, CDR1 is SGHAT and CDR2 FQNNGV. CDR3 region: CASSTTGGATEAFF. The CDR3, as DNA: TGTGCCAGCAGCACCACAGGGGGGGCAACTGAAGCTTTCTTT. Based on the CDR3 plus reference TRBV11-2 and TRBJ1-1, the full variable domain is EAGVAQSPRYKIIEKRQSVAFWCNPISGHATLYWYQQILGQGPKLLIQFQNNGVVDDSQLPKDRFSAERLKGVDSTLKIQPAKLEDSAVYLCASSTTGGATEAFFGQGTRLTVV.

V and J are TRBV28 and TRBJ2-5; D ambiguous. In germline, CDR1 is MDHEN, CDR2 SYDVKM. There are 14 residues in the CDR3. Trimming left V 5 bases short and J 5 bases short, with 15 bases between. CDR3 nucleotides: TGTGCCAGCAGTCAATTGTCCCTCGAGGAGACCCAGTACTTC. Protein product: CASSQLSLEETQYF.

V usage is TRBV19 and J usage is TRBJ1-2; no firm D call. The CDR3 covers 15 residues. The germline V gene has CDR1 LNHDA and CDR2 SQIVND (reference sequence). V was cut by 5 bases and J by 1 base, with 14 bases left in between. CDR3 residues: CASSVAARFNYGYTF. CDR3 in DNA: TGTGCCAGTAGTGTGGCAGCTCGATTTAACTATGGCTACACCTTC. Full variable domain (missing parts from reference TRBV19 and TRBJ1-2): DGGITQSPKYLFRKEGQNVTLSCEQNLNHDAMYWYRQDPGQGLRLIYYSQIVNDFQKGDIAEGYSVSREKKESFPLTVTSAQKNPTAFYLCASSVAARFNYGYTFGSGTRLTVV.

The rearrangement joins TRBV23-1 to TRBJ2-7, with a possible D match to TRBD1 (6 bases). TRBV23-1 is assigned to the ORF class and has an uncertain function. V lost 0 bases, J lost 1 base, and 13 bases lay in between. CDR3 size: 16 residues. The CDR3 DNA is TGCGCCAGCAGTCAATCGGAGTACAGGGAATCCTACGAGCAGTACTTC. It translates to CASSQSEYRESYEQYF.

This chain connects TRBV6-1 to TRBJ2-7, with D perhaps TRBD1 (6 bases). Germline CDR1 MNHNS, CDR2 SASEGT. V was shortened by 3 bases and J by 4 bases, with 7 bases between the two germline ends. The CDR3 sequence is 12 residues long. CDR3 sequence: CASSDRGYEQYF. In DNA form, the CDR3 reads TGTGCCAGCAGTGACAGGGGATACGAGCAGTACTTC.

The V gene is TRBV9, the J gene TRBJ2-2; D remains unclear. The CDR3 totals 13 residues. The germline gives CDR1 SGDLS, CDR2 YYNGEE. Trimming removed 3 bases from V and 1 base from J, with 4 bases in between. The CDR3 reads CASSAQNTGELFF. The CDR3, as DNA: TGTGCCAGCAGCGCACAGAACACCGGGGAGCTGTTTTTT.